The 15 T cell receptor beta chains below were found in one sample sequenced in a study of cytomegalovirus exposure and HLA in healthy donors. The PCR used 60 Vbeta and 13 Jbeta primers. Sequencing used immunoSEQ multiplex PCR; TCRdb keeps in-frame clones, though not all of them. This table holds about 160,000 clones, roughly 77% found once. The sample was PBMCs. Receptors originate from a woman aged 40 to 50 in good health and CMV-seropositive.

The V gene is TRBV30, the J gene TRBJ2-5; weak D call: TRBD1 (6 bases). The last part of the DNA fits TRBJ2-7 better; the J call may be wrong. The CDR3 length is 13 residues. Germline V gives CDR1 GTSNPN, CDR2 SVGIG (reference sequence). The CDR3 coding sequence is TGTGCCTGGAGAAGGGGGACCAACTACGAGCAGTACTTC. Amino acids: CAWRRGTNYEQYF.

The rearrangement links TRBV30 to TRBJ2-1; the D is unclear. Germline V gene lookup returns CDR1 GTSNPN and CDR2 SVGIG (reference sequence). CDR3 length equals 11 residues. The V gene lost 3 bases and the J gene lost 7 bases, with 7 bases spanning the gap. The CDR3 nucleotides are TGTGCCTGGAGCCGAGAAAATGAGCAGTTCTTC. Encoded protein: CAWSRENEQFF.

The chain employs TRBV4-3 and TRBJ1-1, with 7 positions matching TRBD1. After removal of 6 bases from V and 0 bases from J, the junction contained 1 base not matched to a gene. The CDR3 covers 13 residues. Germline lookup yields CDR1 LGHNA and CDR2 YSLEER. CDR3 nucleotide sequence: TGCGCCAGCAGTACAGGGGTGAACACTGAAGCTTTCTTT. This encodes CASSTGVNTEAFF.

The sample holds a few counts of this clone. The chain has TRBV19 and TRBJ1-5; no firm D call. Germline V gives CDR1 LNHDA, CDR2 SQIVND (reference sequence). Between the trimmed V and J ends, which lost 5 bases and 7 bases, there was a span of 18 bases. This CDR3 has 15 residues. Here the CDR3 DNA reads TGTGCCAGTAGTCCTATGGTGGTTGTCTACCAGCCCCAGCATTTT. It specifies CASSPMVVVYQPQHF.

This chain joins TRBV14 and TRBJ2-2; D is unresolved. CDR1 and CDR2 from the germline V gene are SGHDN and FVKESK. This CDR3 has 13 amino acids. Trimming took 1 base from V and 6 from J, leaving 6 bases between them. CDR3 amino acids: CASSQGLAGELFF. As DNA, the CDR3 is TGTGCCAGCAGCCAAGGACTGGCCGGGGAGCTGTTTTTT.

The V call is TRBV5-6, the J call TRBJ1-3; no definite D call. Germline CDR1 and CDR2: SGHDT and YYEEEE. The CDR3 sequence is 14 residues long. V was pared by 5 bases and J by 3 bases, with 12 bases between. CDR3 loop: CASSDEVVGNTIYF. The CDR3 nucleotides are TGTGCCAGCAGTGATGAGGTTGTTGGAAACACCATATATTTT.

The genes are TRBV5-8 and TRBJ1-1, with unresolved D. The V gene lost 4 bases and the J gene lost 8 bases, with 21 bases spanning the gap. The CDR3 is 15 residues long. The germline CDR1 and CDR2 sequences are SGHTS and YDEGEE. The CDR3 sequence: CASSLPPSQTTEAFF. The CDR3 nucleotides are TGTGCCAGCAGCCTTCCTCCTTCACAGACTACCGAAGCTTTCTTT.

The CDR3 bases are TGCGCCAGCAGCCAAGATGGAGGAATATGGTATGGCTACACCTTC. Its translation is CASSQDGGIWYGYTF. This chain links TRBV4-1 with TRBJ1-2; D call uncertain. CDR1 is MGHRA, CDR2 YSYEKL, per germline. V lost 0 bases, J lost 5 bases, and 13 bases lay in between. CDR3 length: 15 amino acids.

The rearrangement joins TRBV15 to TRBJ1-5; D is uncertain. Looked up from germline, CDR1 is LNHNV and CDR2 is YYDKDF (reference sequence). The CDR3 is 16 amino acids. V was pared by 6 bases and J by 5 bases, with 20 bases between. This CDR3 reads CATSNTEGSVYQPQHF. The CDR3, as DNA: TGTGCCACCAGTAATACGGAGGGAAGTGTCTATCAGCCCCAGCATTTT. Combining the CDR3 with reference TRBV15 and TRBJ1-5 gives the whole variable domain DAMVIQNPRYQVTQFGKPVTLSCSQTLNHNVMYWYQQKSSQAPKLLFHYYDKDFNNEADTPDNFQSRRPNTSFCFLDIRSPGLGDTAMYLCATSNTEGSVYQPQHFGDGTRLSIL.

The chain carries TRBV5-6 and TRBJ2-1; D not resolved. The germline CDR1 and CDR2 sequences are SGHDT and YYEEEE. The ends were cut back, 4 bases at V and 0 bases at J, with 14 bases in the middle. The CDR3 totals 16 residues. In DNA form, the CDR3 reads TGTGCCAGCAGCGAGCCTCCTTATAGCTCCTACAATGAGCAGTTCTTC. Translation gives CASSEPPYSSYNEQFF.

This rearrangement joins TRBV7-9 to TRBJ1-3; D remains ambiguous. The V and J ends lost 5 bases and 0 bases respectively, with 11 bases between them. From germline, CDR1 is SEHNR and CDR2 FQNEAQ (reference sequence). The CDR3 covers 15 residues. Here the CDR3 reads CASSANGDSGNTIYF. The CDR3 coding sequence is TGTGCCAGCAGCGCCAACGGGGACTCTGGAAACACCATATATTTT.

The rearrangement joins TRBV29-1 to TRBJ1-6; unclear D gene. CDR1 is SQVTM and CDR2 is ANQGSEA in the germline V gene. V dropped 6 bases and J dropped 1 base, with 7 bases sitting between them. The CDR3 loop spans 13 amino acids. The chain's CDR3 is CSVRESYNSPLHF. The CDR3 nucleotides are TGCAGCGTGAGGGAGTCCTATAATTCACCCCTCCACTTT.

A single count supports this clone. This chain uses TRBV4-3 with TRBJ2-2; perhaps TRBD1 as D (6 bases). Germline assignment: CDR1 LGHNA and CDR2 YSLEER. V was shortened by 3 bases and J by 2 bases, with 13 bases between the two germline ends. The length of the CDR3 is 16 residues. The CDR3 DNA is TGCGCCAGCAGCCAGGTCGACAGGAGTAACACCGGGGAGCTGTTTTTT. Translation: CASSQVDRSNTGELFF.

The CDR3 reads CASSFGDSTDTQYF. In DNA form, the CDR3 reads TGCGCCAGCAGCTTCGGTGATAGCACAGATACGCAGTATTTT. This sequence joins TRBV5-1 and TRBJ2-3; D is undetermined. Trimming removed 2 bases from V and 0 bases from J, with 7 bases in between. Germline V gene lookup returns CDR1 SGHRS and CDR2 YFSETQ. This CDR3 is 14 amino acids long.

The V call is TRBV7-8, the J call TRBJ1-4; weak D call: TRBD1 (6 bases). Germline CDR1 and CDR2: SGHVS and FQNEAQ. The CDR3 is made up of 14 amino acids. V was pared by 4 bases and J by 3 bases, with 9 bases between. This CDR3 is CASSSDSPNEKLFF. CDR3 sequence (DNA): TGTGCCAGCAGCTCGGACAGCCCTAATGAAAAACTGTTTTTT.